This entry lists 20 T cell receptor beta chains sequenced from one sample in a study of T cell repertoires in cytomegalovirus infection (dated by TCRdb to between 2018 and 2021). These receptors' antigens are unknown. This sample was sequenced with an Illumina HiSeq 1500. TCRdb's own reprocessing of the public reads used fastp at Q25 and MiXCR and kept productive beta chains. Entries are consolidated by CDR3 protein sequence, retaining the most common genes and DNA. For this sample there are over 100,000 distinct CDR3 sequences; roughly a tenth appear just once. The leading ten clones occupy 31% of the sample. Material: PBMCs, sequenced either directly or after in vitro stimulation (not recorded which). Receptor source: a human donor in good health (CMV status not recorded). Some clones in this sample may be carry-over from other donors' samples.

V gene TRBV20-1 combines with J gene TRBJ2-1, with D possibly being TRBD2 (6 bases). V lost 3 bases, J lost 5 bases, and 20 bases lay in between. Germline lookup yields CDR1 DFQATT and CDR2 SNEGSKA (reference sequence). The CDR3 length is 16 residues. The CDR3 here is CSASILRTKLNNEQFF. CDR3 coding DNA: TGCAGTGCTAGTATCCTCAGGACTAAGTTAAACAATGAGCAGTTCTTC.

This clonotype was found many times. J is TRBJ1-1 and V is TRBV5-1, with D perhaps TRBD1 (6 bases). This CDR3 region has 14 residues. The germline gives CDR1 SGHRS, CDR2 YFSETQ. Trimming removed 3 bases at V and 3 bases at J, with 12 bases between. The CDR3 reads CASSYRDIDTEAFF. CDR3 sequence (DNA): TGCGCCAGCAGCTACCGGGACATTGACACTGAAGCTTTCTTT. The full variable domain, its missing parts supplied by reference TRBV5-1 and TRBJ1-1, is KAGVTQTPRYLIKTRGQQVTLSCSPISGHRSVSWYQQTPGQGLQFLFEYFSETQRNKGNFPGRFSGRQFSNSRSEMNVSTLELGDSALYLCASSYRDIDTEAFFGQGTRLTVV.

This chain uses TRBV20-1 with TRBJ2-3; possible D gene TRBD2, 6 bases. CDR1 DFQATT and CDR2 SNEGSKA come from the germline V gene (reference sequence). Trimming left V 0 bases short and J 2 bases short, with 18 bases between. This CDR3 comprises 17 residues. CDR3 coding DNA: TGCAGTGCTAGAGATTACCACGGGAGAGGAAACACAGATACGCAGTATTTT. This translates into CSARDYHGRGNTDTQYF.

This clonotype was found a few times. This chain joins TRBV11-2 and TRBJ2-4; possibly TRBD2 for D (5 bases). In germline, CDR1 is SGHAT, CDR2 FQNNGV. The CDR3 is made up of 13 amino acids. Trimming took 4 bases from V and 12 from J, leaving 16 bases between them. CDR3 amino acids: CASSSSGLGAQYF. The CDR3 nucleotides read TGTGCCAGCAGCTCATCTGGACTGGGCGCTCAGTACTTC.

Details on this clonotype: Sequence at one end of the junction differs from germline and may be a read error. This chain connects TRBV29-1 to TRBJ2-3, with 7 bases lining up with TRBD1. Germline V lookup: CDR1 SQVTM, CDR2 ANQGSEA. The length of the CDR3 is 14 residues. The CDR3 sequence is CGVGVTGHTDTQYF. CDR3 sequence (DNA): TGCGGCGTTGGAGTGACAGGGCACACTGATACGCAGTATTTT.

For the CDR3, the DNA is TGTGCCAGCAGTCCAACAGGGACGGGTCAGCCCCAGCATTTT. It encodes CASSPTGTGQPQHF. The J gene is TRBJ1-5, the V gene TRBV7-2; a possible D gene is TRBD1 (6 bases). Germline CDR1 is SGHTA and CDR2 is FQGNSA. Trimming left V 6 bases short and J 6 bases short, with 15 bases between. This CDR3 is 14 amino acids long.

This clonotype was counted ten times or more. The chain is built from TRBV6-2 or TRBV6-3 and TRBJ2-7; 8 positions match TRBD1. Per germline, CDR1 MNHEY and CDR2 SVGEGT. After removal of 6 bases from V and 5 bases from J, the junction contained 12 bases not matched to a gene. There are 15 residues in the CDR3. CDR3 in DNA: TGTGCCAGCAGGCCGTCAGGGGGCGCAGGGGACGAGCAGTACGTC. Its protein is CASRPSGGAGDEQYV.

In its sample, this clonotype was seen many times. V gene TRBV24-1 combines with J gene TRBJ2-3; 7 nucleotides align to TRBD1. CDR1 KGHDR and CDR2 SFDVKD come from the germline V gene. J was trimmed by 8 bases and V by 2 bases; bases with no gene match: 6. The CDR3 is 14 residues long. CDR3 sequence reads: CATSDSTGAGTQYF. DNA for the CDR3: TGTGCCACCAGTGATTCAACAGGGGCTGGTACGCAGTATTTT.

This clonotype was seen more than once but under ten times. The chain has TRBV5-6 and TRBJ1-5; 7 positions match TRBD1. This CDR3 has 16 residues. Germline trimming cut 4 bases from V and 1 base from J; bases unmatched to any gene: 8. Germline CDR1 SGHDT, CDR2 YYEEEE. The CDR3 coding sequence is TGTGCCAGCAGCAGTAGACAGGGAGACAGCAATCAGCCCCAGCATTTT. Its protein product is CASSSRQGDSNQPQHF.

At least ten counts were recorded for this clonotype. The chain has TRBV10-2 and TRBJ2-3; 8 positions match TRBD2. V dropped 4 bases and J dropped 4; count of bases not matched to a gene: 7. This CDR3 spans 15 amino acids. Germline V gene data show CDR1 as WSHSY and CDR2 as SAAADI. The CDR3 coding sequence is TGCGCCAGCAGTGGGAGCGGGAGTGGGTCAGATACGCAGTATTTT. Translating it yields CASSGSGSGSDTQYF.

Comment on this clonotype: A much larger clone is a single base away; this may be a read error. This chain uses TRBV7-8 with TRBJ1-1, with D maybe TRBD1 (5 bases). Germline loops: CDR1 SGHVS, CDR2 FQNEAQ. There are 15 residues in the CDR3. The V end was cut by 1 base, the J end by 4 bases, with 13 bases between. The DNA of the CDR3 is TGTGCCAGCAGCTTAGAACCAGGGCTTCTCACTGAAGCTTTCTTT. This gives the protein CASSLEPGLLTEAFF.

This clonotype was recorded at least ten times. The V and J genes are TRBV7-9 and TRBJ1-1; no clear D gene. This CDR3 comprises 12 residues. The V gene's germline CDR1 is SEHNR and CDR2 FQNEAQ (reference sequence). V was trimmed by 5 bases and J by 10 bases, leaving 14 bases between them. The DNA of the CDR3 is TGTGCCAGCAGCACCACCTCAGGAACAGCTTTCTTT. Its protein product is CASSTTSGTAFF. Combining the CDR3 with reference TRBV7-9 and TRBJ1-1 gives the whole variable domain DTGVSQNPRHKITKRGQNVTFRCDPISEHNRLYWYRQTLGQGPEFLTYFQNEAQLEKSRLLSDRFSAERPKGSFSTLEIQRTEQGDSAMYLCASSTTSGTAFFGQGTRLTVV.

V and J are TRBV10-1 and TRBJ2-3, with TRBD2 matching 12 bases. This CDR3 has 18 residues. The germline CDR1 and CDR2 sequences are WNHNN and SYGVQD (reference sequence). V lost 3 bases to trimming and J lost 3 bases; unmatched junction nucleotides: 10. For the CDR3, the DNA is TGCGCCAGCAGTGATCCGAGAGTAGGACTAGCGGGAACAGATACGCAGTATTTT. Residues: CASSDPRVGLAGTDTQYF.

This sequence joins TRBV20-1 and TRBJ2-1, with a possible D match to TRBD2 (6 bases). CDR3 size: 13 residues. V was trimmed by 4 bases and J by 6 bases, leaving 13 bases between them. CDR1 and CDR2 from the germline V gene are DFQATT and SNEGSKA (reference sequence). CDR3 in amino acids: CSATLGSGNEQFF. In nucleotides, the CDR3 is TGCAGTGCTACTCTCGGGAGTGGCAATGAGCAGTTCTTC.

This chain joins TRBV15 and TRBJ2-6, with D possibly matching TRBD1 (7 bases). From germline, CDR1 is LNHNV and CDR2 YYDKDF (reference sequence). CDR3 length: 15 amino acids. Trimming removed 5 bases from V and 4 bases from J, with 12 bases in between. This chain's CDR3 is CATSPGGFGANVLTF. The CDR3 DNA reads TGTGCCACCAGCCCAGGGGGGTTCGGGGCCAACGTCCTGACTTTC.

The table lists this clonotype with a few counts. The chain links TRBV7-2 to TRBJ2-7, with a weak D call TRBD2 (6 bases). Trimming removed 5 bases from V and 12 bases from J, with 20 bases in between. The CDR3 loop spans 13 amino acids. Germline CDR1 reads SGHTA; CDR2 reads FQGNSA. CDR3 amino acids: CASSQYKTSAAYF. CDR3 sequence (DNA): TGTGCCAGCAGCCAATATAAGACTAGTGCTGCGTACTTC.

Many counts were recorded for this clonotype. The V and J genes are TRBV6-1 and TRBJ2-2, with 7 bases fitting TRBD2. Per germline, CDR1 MNHNS and CDR2 SASEGT. The CDR3 length is 17 residues. Germline trimming cut 5 bases from V and 5 bases from J; bases unmatched to any gene: 14. The CDR3: CASSQLSGEVGTGELFF. DNA of the CDR3: TGTGCCAGCAGTCAACTCAGCGGGGAAGTGGGAACCGGGGAGCTGTTTTTT.

This clonotype was seen only a few times. This rearrangement joins TRBV29-1 to TRBJ1-2; no clear D. The length of the CDR3 is 13 residues. V was pared by 2 bases and J by 0 bases, with 7 bases between. Germline CDR1 and CDR2: SQVTM and ANQGSEA. CDR3 protein: CSVEQGPNYGYTF. In DNA form, the CDR3 reads TGCAGCGTTGAACAAGGGCCTAACTATGGCTACACCTTC.

Many counts were recorded for this clonotype. This rearrangement joins TRBV12-3 or TRBV12-4 to TRBJ2-5; D is perhaps TRBD1 (6 bases). With 2 bases removed from V and 0 bases from J, the gap between germline ends came to 7 bases. The CDR3 consists of 14 residues. The CDR3 here is CASSLRDNQETQYF. The CDR3 DNA sequence: TGTGCCAGCAGTTTAAGGGACAACCAAGAGACCCAGTACTTC.

The chain joins TRBV7-9 to TRBJ1-2; no definite D call. Germline V gene data show CDR1 as SEHNR and CDR2 as FQNEAQ (reference sequence). This CDR3 spans 10 amino acids. Trimming removed 6 bases at V and 6 bases at J, with 5 bases between. CDR3 sequence: CASRVNGYTF. In DNA form, the CDR3 reads TGTGCCAGCAGAGTAAATGGCTACACCTTC.